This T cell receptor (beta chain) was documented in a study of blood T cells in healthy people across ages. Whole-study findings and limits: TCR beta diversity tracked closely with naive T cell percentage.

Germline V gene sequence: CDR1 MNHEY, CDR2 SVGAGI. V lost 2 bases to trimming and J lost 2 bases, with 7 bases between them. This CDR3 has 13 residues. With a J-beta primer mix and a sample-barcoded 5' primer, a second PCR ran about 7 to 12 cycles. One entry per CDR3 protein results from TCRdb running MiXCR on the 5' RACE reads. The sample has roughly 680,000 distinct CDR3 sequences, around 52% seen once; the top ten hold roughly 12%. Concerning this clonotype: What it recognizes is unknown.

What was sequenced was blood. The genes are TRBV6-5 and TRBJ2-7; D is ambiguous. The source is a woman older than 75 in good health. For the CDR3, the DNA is TGTGCCAGCAGTTACAGGTCAGCCTACGAGCAGTACTTC. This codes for CASSYRSAYEQYF.